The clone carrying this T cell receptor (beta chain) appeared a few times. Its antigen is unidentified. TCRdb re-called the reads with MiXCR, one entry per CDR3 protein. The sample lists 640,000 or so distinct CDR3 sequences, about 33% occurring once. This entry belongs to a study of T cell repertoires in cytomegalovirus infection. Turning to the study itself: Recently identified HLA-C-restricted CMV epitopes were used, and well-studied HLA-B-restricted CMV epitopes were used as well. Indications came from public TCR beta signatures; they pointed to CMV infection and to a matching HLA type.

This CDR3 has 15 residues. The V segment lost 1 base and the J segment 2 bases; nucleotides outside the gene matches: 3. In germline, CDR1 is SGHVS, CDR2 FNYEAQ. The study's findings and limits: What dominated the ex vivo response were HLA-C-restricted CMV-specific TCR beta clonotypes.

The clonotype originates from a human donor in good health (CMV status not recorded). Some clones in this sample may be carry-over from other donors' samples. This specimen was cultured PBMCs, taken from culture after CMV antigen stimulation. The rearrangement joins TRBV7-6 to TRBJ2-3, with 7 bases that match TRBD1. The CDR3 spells CASSLGTGATDTQYF. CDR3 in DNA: TGTGCCAGCAGCTTAGGGACAGGAGCCACAGATACGCAGTATTTT.